The 28 T cell receptor beta chains below all came from one sample that was sequenced in a study of T cell responses to AZD1222 COVID-19 vaccine. Measured with immunoSEQ multiplex PCR; TCRdb has only the in-frame clones, and not every one. Of roughly 97,000 clones listed, about 89% were seen once; the top ten hold approximately 7.5%. Here the sequenced sample was peripheral blood, taken on day 0 of AZD1222 vaccination. These receptors all come from an adult in good health.

This clone was seen a handful of times. The J gene is TRBJ2-7, the V gene TRBV4-2; D may be TRBD1 (5 bases). Germline V gene data show CDR1 as LGHNA and CDR2 as YNFKEQ. V was clipped by 4 bases and J by 2 bases, with 12 bases between them. This CDR3 comprises 14 residues. The CDR3 region has the DNA TGTGCCAGCAGCCCCCAGGGAAAGCCCTACGAGCAGTACTTC. It yields the protein CASSPQGKPYEQYF.

This sequence joins TRBV6-5 and TRBJ1-5; 10 positions match TRBD1. Germline V gene lookup returns CDR1 MNHEY and CDR2 SVGAGI. V gave up 5 bases and J gave up 6 bases; unmatched junction bases: 1. The CDR3 is made up of 13 amino acids. The CDR3 coding sequence is TGTGCCAGCAGTAGACAGGGGGCTCAGCCCCAGCATTTT. Translating gives CASSRQGAQPQHF.

This clone was recorded once. V usage is TRBV7-2 and J usage is TRBJ2-1; TRBD2 matches 7 bases. CDR3 length equals 16 residues. CDR1 SGHTA and CDR2 FQGNSA come from the germline V gene. With V trimmed by 1 base and J by 7 bases, 10 bases remained unmatched. The CDR3 loop is CASSLGAAGDWNEQFF. The CDR3 region has the DNA TGTGCCAGCAGCTTAGGGGCCGCGGGAGATTGGAATGAGCAGTTCTTC.

The chain combines TRBV7-9 with TRBJ2-7; TRBD1 is a possible D gene (5 bases). Germline lookup yields CDR1 SEHNR and CDR2 FQNEAQ (reference sequence). The V and J ends lost 2 bases and 0 bases respectively, with 14 bases between them. The CDR3 sequence is 16 residues long. The DNA of the CDR3 is TGTGCCAGCAGCTTAAGTGCAGGGCGCGACTCCTACGAGCAGTACTTC. Translated, it gives CASSLSAGRDSYEQYF.

This chain uses TRBV10-3 with TRBJ2-3; TRBD2 matches at 13 bases. CDR1 is ENHRY and CDR2 is SYGVKD in the germline V gene. The CDR3 is made up of 16 amino acids. Trimming cost V 4 bases and J 3 bases; bases outside gene matches: 4. The CDR3 region has the DNA TGTGCCATCAGTGTTACTAGCGGGAGGGTAACAGATACGCAGTATTTT. This gives the protein CAISVTSGRVTDTQYF.

V and J are TRBV4-1 and TRBJ1-4; 10 bases map to TRBD1. Germline CDR1 is MGHRA and CDR2 is YSYEKL. The CDR3 has 17 amino acids. V shed 4 bases, J shed 0 bases, and the junction held 5 bases outside the gene matches. The CDR3 region is CASSRQGQGATNEKLFF. CDR3 in DNA: TGCGCCAGCAGCCGACAAGGACAGGGGGCAACTAATGAAAAACTGTTTTTT.

V is TRBV21-1 and J is TRBJ2-7; the tabulated D call, TRBD1, remains unverified against the DNA. TRBV21-1 is assigned pseudogene status. The CDR3 contains 17 residues. The CDR3 is CASSKALEDRDSYEQYF. In DNA, the CDR3 is TGTGCCAGCAGCAAAGCGCTAGAGGACAGAGACTCCTACGAGCAGTACTTC.

This chain connects TRBV7-2 to TRBJ2-1; weak D call: TRBD1 (6 bases). V was cut by 0 bases and J by 9 bases, with 12 bases left in between. Germline V gene lookup returns CDR1 SGHTA and CDR2 FQGNSA. The length of the CDR3 is 14 residues. The CDR3 loop is CASSLAGGESEQFF. The CDR3 DNA follows: TGTGCCAGCAGCTTAGCAGGGGGAGAAAGTGAGCAGTTCTTC. Looking up the rest from reference TRBV7-2 and TRBJ2-1 gives the full variable domain: GAGVSQSPSNKVTEKGKDVELRCDPISGHTALYWYRQSLGQGLEFLIYFQGNSAPDKSGLPSDRFSAERTGGSVSTLTIQRTQQEDSAVYLCASSLAGGESEQFFGPGTRLTVL.

V and J are TRBV9 and TRBJ2-1; TRBD1 or TRBD2 may be the D gene (9 bases each). This CDR3 is 16 amino acids long. Trimming removed 4 bases from V and 5 bases from J, with 19 bases in between. Germline loops: CDR1 SGDLS, CDR2 YYNGEE. CDR3 DNA: TGTGCCAGCAGCCCACAGGGGGCTAGCGGGGACAATGAGCAGTTCTTC. This translates into CASSPQGASGDNEQFF.

The sample holds a few counts of this clone. V and J are TRBV7-3 and TRBJ2-5; D uncertain. This CDR3 has 13 residues. Germline V gene lookup returns CDR1 SGHTA and CDR2 FQGTGA. V lost 5 bases, J lost 4 bases, and 11 bases lay in between. The CDR3 sequence: CASSLADAETQYF. CDR3 DNA: TGTGCCAGCAGCCTCGCCGACGCAGAGACCCAGTACTTC.

The genes are TRBV5-4 and TRBJ1-4; D perhaps matches TRBD1 (5 bases). With 0 bases removed from V and 6 bases from J, the gap between germline ends came to 12 bases. Germline values: CDR1 SGHNT, CDR2 YYREEE (reference sequence). The CDR3 length is 15 residues. This CDR3 reads CASSLVGGSDEKLFF. The CDR3, as DNA: TGTGCCAGCAGCTTGGTGGGGGGGTCGGATGAAAAACTGTTTTTT.

The chain carries TRBV25-1 and TRBJ2-7; 8 nucleotides align to TRBD1. The CDR3 runs 14 residues. J was trimmed by 3 bases and V by 2 bases; bases with no gene match: 3. Germline CDR1 is MGHDK and CDR2 is SYGVNS. CDR3 in DNA: TGTGCCAGCAGTGAACGGACAGGGTACTACGAGCAGTACTTC. This gives the protein CASSERTGYYEQYF.

The chain is built from TRBV19 and TRBJ2-1; D uncertain. The V and J ends lost 4 bases and 5 bases respectively, with 15 bases between them. The germline CDR1 and CDR2 sequences are LNHDA and SQIVND (reference sequence). This CDR3 comprises 15 residues. The CDR3 bases are TGTGCCAGTAGTACCGCAGGACCCGGAGACAATGAGCAGTTCTTC. It codes for CASSTAGPGDNEQFF.

V usage is TRBV7-2 and J usage is TRBJ2-2; 11 bases align to TRBD2. The CDR3 sequence is 19 residues long. After removal of 6 bases from V and 0 bases from J, the junction contained 12 bases not matched to a gene. Germline-derived CDR1 and CDR2 are SGHTA and FQGNSA. CDR3 region: CASRTRPTSGGPNTGELFF. The CDR3 DNA sequence: TGTGCCAGCAGAACCCGCCCAACTAGCGGGGGACCGAACACCGGGGAGCTGTTTTTT.

The chain couples TRBV9 to TRBJ1-6, with 8 bases lining up with TRBD1. CDR1 is SGDLS, CDR2 YYNGEE, per germline. This CDR3 contains 15 residues. Trimming cost V 3 bases and J 7 bases; bases outside gene matches: 6. This chain's CDR3 is CASSAMTGANSPLHF. The CDR3 nucleotides are TGTGCCAGCAGCGCGATGACAGGGGCCAATTCACCCCTCCACTTT.

The chain couples TRBV5-1 to TRBJ1-1; no clear D gene. Germline CDR1 reads SGHRS; CDR2 reads YFSETQ. Trimming left V 0 bases short and J 3 bases short, with 12 bases between. This CDR3 spans 15 amino acids. CDR3 amino acids: CASSLEVGRYTEAFF. The CDR3 DNA follows: TGCGCCAGCAGCTTGGAGGTGGGCAGGTACACTGAAGCTTTCTTT.

The rearrangement uses TRBV11-1 and TRBJ1-2, with D uncertain. The CDR3 contains 16 residues. Per germline, CDR1 SGHAT and CDR2 FQDESV (reference sequence). The V end was cut by 1 base, the J end by 2 bases, with 14 bases between. DNA for the CDR3: TGTGCCAGCAGCTTAGAAACCGGCAGCCGAAACTATGGCTACACCTTC. Translation gives CASSLETGSRNYGYTF.

The chain uses TRBV19 and TRBJ1-2, with D tentatively TRBD1 (6 bases). V lost 9 bases, J lost 8 bases, and 40 bases lay in between. CDR1 and CDR2 from the germline V gene are LNHDA and SQIVND (reference sequence). The CDR3 has 20 residues. The CDR3 loop is CASTRGGIRTPGWRLEGYTF. DNA for the CDR3: TGTGCCAGCACCAGAGGGGGGATACGTACCCCCGGGTGGCGACTCGAGGGCTACACCTTC.

This clone was detected only a few times. J is TRBJ1-1 and V is TRBV24-1; perhaps TRBD1 as D (5 bases). CDR3 length: 13 residues. The V end lost 4 bases, the J end lost 4 bases, and 9 bases lay between the germline ends. Germline values: CDR1 KGHDR, CDR2 SFDVKD. The CDR3: CATSEGQGTEAFF. The CDR3 DNA is TGTGCCACCAGTGAAGGGCAGGGCACTGAAGCTTTCTTT.

The chain links TRBV5-1 to TRBJ1-2; 8 bases are a match to TRBD1. Per the germline V gene, CDR1 is SGHRS and CDR2 is YFSETQ. J gave up 4 bases and V 0 bases, and 5 bases lay outside the gene matches. The CDR3 consists of 15 residues. CDR3: CASSLAWDRSYGYTF. The CDR3 coding sequence is TGCGCCAGCAGCTTGGCCTGGGACAGGAGCTATGGCTACACCTTC.

The V call is TRBV3-1 (or the pseudogene TRBV3-2), the J call TRBJ1-1, with D hard to call. The CDR3 sequence is 13 residues long. Germline values: CDR1 LGHDT, CDR2 YNNKEL (reference sequence). Deletions cut 1 base from V and 7 bases from J, with 10 bases between. The DNA for the CDR3 is TGTGCCAGCAGCCAAGCGTTGGGGAGTGAAGCTTTCTTT. Its protein is CASSQALGSEAFF.

The rearrangement uses TRBV5-1 and TRBJ1-4; 10 nucleotides line up with TRBD1. CDR3 length: 19 residues. CDR1 is SGHRS and CDR2 is YFSETQ in the germline V gene. The V and J ends lost 0 bases and 0 bases, in that order; junction bases with no gene match: 8. Here the CDR3 reads CASSLGGQGRGATNEKLFF. Here the CDR3 DNA reads TGCGCCAGCAGCTTGGGGGGACAGGGGCGAGGAGCAACTAATGAAAAACTGTTTTTT.

The DNA of the CDR3 is TGTGCCAGCACGGGACAGGGGGGCACTGAAGCTTTCTTT. Translation: CASTGQGGTEAFF. The chain employs TRBV2 and TRBJ1-1; 11 nucleotides line up with TRBD1. Germline CDR1 reads SNHLY; CDR2 reads FYNNEI. The CDR3 has 13 amino acids. After removal of 7 bases from V and 4 bases from J, the junction contained 2 bases not matched to a gene. Combining the CDR3 with reference TRBV2 and TRBJ1-1 gives the whole variable domain EPEVTQTPSHQVTQMGQEVILRCVPISNHLYFYWYRQILGQKVEFLVSFYNNEISEKSEIFDDQFSVERPDGSNFTLKIRSTKLEDSAMYFCASTGQGGTEAFFGQGTRLTVV.

This chain connects TRBV20-1 to TRBJ2-3; 14 bases agree with TRBD2. Germline V gives CDR1 DFQATT, CDR2 SNEGSKA (reference sequence). The CDR3 consists of 15 residues. V was pared by 3 bases and J by 3 bases, with 2 bases of the junction left unmatched. CDR3 sequence: CSASGTSGSTDTQYF. In DNA form, the CDR3 reads TGCAGTGCTAGTGGGACTAGCGGGAGTACAGATACGCAGTATTTT.

V usage is TRBV19 and J usage is TRBJ1-5, with TRBD1 matching 8 bases. Germline V lookup: CDR1 LNHDA, CDR2 SQIVND (reference sequence). The length of the CDR3 is 15 residues. The ends lost 5 bases at V and 1 base at J; junction bases unmatched: 4. CDR3 protein: CASSLQGASNQPQHF. CDR3 sequence (DNA): TGTGCCAGTAGTCTTCAGGGGGCGAGCAATCAGCCCCAGCATTTT.

The V call is TRBV30, the J call TRBJ1-3; tentative D call: TRBD1 (5 bases). This CDR3 region has 13 residues. The germline gives CDR1 GTSNPN, CDR2 SVGIG (reference sequence). With 7 bases removed from V and 4 bases from J, the gap between germline ends came to 14 bases. This CDR3 is CASSGQGGNTIYF. CDR3 nucleotide sequence: TGTGCCTCCTCCGGCCAGGGAGGAAACACCATATATTTT.

The chain has TRBV2 and TRBJ1-5, with TRBD1 matching over 7 bases. The V gene end was trimmed by 3 bases and the J gene end by 2 bases; junction bases not matched to a gene: 4. CDR3 size: 15 residues. Germline CDR1 SNHLY, CDR2 FYNNEI. Here the CDR3 reads CASSDRQGGNQPQHF. The CDR3 nucleotides are TGTGCCAGCAGTGACAGACAGGGAGGCAATCAGCCCCAGCATTTT.

In regard to this clone: One end of the junction is discordant with germline, which a read error may explain. The V gene is TRBV7-2, the J gene TRBJ2-2; 7 nucleotides match TRBD1. The length of the CDR3 is 15 residues. The germline CDR1 and CDR2 sequences are SGHTA and FQGNSA. The CDR3 sequence: CASILGGGYTGELFF. The CDR3 DNA reads as TGTGCCAGCATCTTAGGGGGCGGGTACACCGGGGAGCTGTTTTTT.